This TCR beta chain was sequenced in a study of OX40 agonist ivuxolimab in advanced cancers. Study in general: It was ivuxolimab, an agonistic anti-OX40 (CD134) antibody, that patients were treated with.

V dropped 5 bases and J dropped 2; count of bases not matched to a gene: 5. The CDR3 extends over 14 amino acids. CDR1 LNHDA and CDR2 SQIVND come from the germline V gene (reference sequence). Whole-study findings and limits: Determination of antigen specificity was not performed for the expanded peripheral T cells. Normalized expansion of T-cell clones was also low for some nonresponders.

Libraries were prepared by immunoSEQ multiplex PCR; TCRdb keeps only in-frame clonotypes and omits some of them. The sample holds under 70,000 clones, 84% seen once. Note on this clone: Its antigen is unknown.

This receptor was obtained from an adult with an advanced solid tumor such as melanoma, head and neck, liver or kidney cancer. The chain couples TRBV19 to TRBJ2-7; 8 nucleotides agree with TRBD1. The source material was CD4+ or CD8+ T cells sorted from blood, sampled in a trial of the OX40 agonist ivuxolimab. The CDR3 here is CASSPRTGPYEQYF. CDR3 bases: TGTGCCAGTAGTCCCCGGACAGGGCCCTACGAGCAGTACTTC.